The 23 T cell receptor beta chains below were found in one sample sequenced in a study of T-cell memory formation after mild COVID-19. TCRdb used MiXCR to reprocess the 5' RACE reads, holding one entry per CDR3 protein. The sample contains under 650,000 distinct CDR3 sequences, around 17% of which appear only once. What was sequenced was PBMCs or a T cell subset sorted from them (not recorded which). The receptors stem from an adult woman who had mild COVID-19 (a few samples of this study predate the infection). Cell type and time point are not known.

CDR3 nucleotide sequence: TGCAGCGTTGAAGATCTGGGGGGACAGACCCAGTACTTC. Protein sequence: CSVEDLGGQTQYF. This chain joins TRBV29-1 and TRBJ2-5, with D perhaps matching TRBD2 (6 bases). Deletions cut 0 bases from V and 6 bases from J, with 11 bases between. The CDR3 has 13 residues. From germline, CDR1 is SQVTM and CDR2 ANQGSEA.

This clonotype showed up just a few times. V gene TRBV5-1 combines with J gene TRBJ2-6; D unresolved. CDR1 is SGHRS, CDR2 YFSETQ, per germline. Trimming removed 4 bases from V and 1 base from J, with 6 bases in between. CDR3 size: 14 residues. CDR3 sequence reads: CASSIESGANVLTF. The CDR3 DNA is TGCGCCAGCAGCATAGAATCTGGGGCCAACGTCCTGACTTTC.

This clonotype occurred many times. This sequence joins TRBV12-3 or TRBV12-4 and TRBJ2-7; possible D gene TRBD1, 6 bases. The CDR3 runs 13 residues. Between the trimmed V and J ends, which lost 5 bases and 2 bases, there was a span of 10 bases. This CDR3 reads CASSRTDAYEQYF. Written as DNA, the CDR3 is TGTGCCAGCAGTAGGACAGACGCCTACGAGCAGTACTTC.

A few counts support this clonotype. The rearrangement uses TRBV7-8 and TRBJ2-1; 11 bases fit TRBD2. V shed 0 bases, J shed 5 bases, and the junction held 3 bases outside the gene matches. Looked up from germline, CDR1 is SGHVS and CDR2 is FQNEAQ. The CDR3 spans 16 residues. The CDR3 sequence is CASSLAGLAVNNEQFF. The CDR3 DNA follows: TGTGCCAGCAGCTTAGCGGGACTAGCGGTGAACAATGAGCAGTTCTTC. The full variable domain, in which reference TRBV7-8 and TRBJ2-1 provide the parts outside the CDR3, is GAGVSQSPRYKVAKRGQDVALRCDPISGHVSLFWYQQALGQGPEFLTYFQNEAQLDKSGLPSDRFFAERPEGSVSTLKIQRTQQEDSAVYLCASSLAGLAVNNEQFFGPGTRLTVL.

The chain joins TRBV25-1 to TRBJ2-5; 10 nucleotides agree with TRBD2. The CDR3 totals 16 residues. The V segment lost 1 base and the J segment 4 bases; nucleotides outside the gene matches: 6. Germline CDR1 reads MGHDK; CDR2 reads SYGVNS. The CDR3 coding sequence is TGTGCCAGCAGTGAATTGGCCAGCGGGGGGGCAGAGACCCAGTACTTC. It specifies CASSELASGGAETQYF.

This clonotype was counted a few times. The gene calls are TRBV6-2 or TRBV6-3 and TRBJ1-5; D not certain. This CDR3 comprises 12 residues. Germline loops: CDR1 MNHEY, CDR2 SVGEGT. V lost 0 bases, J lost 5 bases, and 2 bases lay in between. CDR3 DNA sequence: TGTGCCAGCAGTTACTCGGATCAGCCCCAGCATTTT. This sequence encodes CASSYSDQPQHF.

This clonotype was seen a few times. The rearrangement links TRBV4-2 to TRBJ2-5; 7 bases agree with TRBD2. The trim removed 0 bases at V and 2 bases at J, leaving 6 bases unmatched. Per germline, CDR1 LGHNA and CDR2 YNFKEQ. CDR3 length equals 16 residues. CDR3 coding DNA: TGTGCCAGCAGCCAAGATCGGGCTAGCGGACAAGAGACCCAGTACTTC. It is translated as CASSQDRASGQETQYF.

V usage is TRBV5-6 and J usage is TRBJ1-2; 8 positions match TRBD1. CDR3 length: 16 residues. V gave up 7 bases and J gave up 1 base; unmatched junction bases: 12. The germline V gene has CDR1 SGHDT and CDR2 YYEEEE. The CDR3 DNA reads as TGTGCCAGCGGCAGAGGGGGGACAGGAGTTAACTATGGCTACACCTTC. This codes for CASGRGGTGVNYGYTF.

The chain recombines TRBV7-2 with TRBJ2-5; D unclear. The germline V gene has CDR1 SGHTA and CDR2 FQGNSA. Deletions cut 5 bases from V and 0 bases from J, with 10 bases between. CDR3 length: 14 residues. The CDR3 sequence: CASSPQLYQETQYF. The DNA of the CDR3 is TGTGCCAGCAGCCCCCAATTGTACCAAGAGACCCAGTACTTC.

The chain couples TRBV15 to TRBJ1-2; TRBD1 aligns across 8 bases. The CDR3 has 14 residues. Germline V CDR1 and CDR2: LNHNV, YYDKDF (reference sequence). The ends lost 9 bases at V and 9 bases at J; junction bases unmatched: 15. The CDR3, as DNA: TGTGCCACTTATGACAGGGGCCATAGGTATTGCTACACCTTC. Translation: CATYDRGHRYCYTF.

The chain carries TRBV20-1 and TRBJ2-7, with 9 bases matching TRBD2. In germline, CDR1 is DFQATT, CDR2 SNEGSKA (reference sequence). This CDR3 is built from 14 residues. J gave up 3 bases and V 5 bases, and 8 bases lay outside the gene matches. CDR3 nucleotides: TGCAGTGCTTCCAAGACTAGCGGAATCTACGAGCAGTACTTC. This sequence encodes CSASKTSGIYEQYF.

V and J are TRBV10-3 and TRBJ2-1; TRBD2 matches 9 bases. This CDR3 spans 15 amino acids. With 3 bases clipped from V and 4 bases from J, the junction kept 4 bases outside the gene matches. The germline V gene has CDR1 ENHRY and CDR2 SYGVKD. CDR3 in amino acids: CAISDRREGYNEQFF. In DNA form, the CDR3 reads TGTGCCATCAGTGACAGGCGGGAGGGGTACAATGAGCAGTTCTTC.

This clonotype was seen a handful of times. The DNA for the CDR3 is TGTGCCAGCAGCTTCCGGGACGGGGGTAATTCACCCCTCCACTTT. Residues: CASSFRDGGNSPLHF. The chain links TRBV4-2 to TRBJ1-6; tentatively, D is TRBD1 (5 bases). The CDR3 spans 15 residues. Germline lookup yields CDR1 LGHNA and CDR2 YNFKEQ. V lost 5 bases and J 6 bases, leaving 14 bases between the germline ends.

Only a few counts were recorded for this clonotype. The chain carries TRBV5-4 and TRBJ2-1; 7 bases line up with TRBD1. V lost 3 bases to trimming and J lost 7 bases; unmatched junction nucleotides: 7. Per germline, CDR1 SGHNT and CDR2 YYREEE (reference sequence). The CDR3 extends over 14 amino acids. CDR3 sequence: CASSSLTGLNEQFF. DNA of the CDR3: TGTGCCAGCAGCTCTTTGACAGGGTTGAATGAGCAGTTCTTC.

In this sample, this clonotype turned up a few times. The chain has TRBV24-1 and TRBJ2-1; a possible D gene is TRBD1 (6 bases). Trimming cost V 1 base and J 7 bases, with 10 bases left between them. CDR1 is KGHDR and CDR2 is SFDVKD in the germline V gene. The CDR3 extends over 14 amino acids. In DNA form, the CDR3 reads TGTGCCACCAGTGATTTCAGGGGATCAAATGAGCAGTTCTTC. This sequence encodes CATSDFRGSNEQFF.

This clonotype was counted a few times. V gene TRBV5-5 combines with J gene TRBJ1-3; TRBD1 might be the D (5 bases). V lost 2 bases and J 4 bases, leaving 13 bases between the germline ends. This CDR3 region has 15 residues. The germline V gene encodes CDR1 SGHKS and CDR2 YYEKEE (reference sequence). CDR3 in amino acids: CASSLRVGAGNTIYF. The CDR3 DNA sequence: TGTGCCAGCAGCTTACGAGTTGGGGCCGGAAACACCATATATTTT.

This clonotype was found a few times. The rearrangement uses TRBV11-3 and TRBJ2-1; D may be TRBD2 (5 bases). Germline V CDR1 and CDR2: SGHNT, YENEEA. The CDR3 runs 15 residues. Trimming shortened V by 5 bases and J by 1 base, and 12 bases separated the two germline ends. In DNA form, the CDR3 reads TGTGCCAGCAGCCCCACGAGGGAATCCTACAATGAGCAGTTCTTC. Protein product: CASSPTRESYNEQFF.

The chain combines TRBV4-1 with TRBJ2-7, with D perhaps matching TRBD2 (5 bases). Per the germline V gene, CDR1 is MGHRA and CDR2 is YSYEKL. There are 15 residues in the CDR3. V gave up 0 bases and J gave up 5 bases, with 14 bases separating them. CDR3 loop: CASSQEIGVWDEQYF. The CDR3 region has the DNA TGCGCCAGCAGCCAAGAGATCGGGGTCTGGGACGAGCAGTACTTC.

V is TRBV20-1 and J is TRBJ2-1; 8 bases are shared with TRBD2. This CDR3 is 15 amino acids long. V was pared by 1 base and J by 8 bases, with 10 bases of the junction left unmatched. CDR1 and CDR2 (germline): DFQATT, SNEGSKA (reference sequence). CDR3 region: CSARAGAGGFYEQFF. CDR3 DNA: TGCAGTGCTAGAGCGGGGGCGGGAGGATTTTATGAGCAGTTCTTC.

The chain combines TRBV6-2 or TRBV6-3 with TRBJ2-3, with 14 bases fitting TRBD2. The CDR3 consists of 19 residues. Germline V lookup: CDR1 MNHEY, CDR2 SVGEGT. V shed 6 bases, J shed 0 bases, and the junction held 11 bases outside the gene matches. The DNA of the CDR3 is TGTGCCAGCAGCGCGGAGACTAGCGGGAGGGCCAGAAGCACAGATACGCAGTATTTT. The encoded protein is CASSAETSGRARSTDTQYF.

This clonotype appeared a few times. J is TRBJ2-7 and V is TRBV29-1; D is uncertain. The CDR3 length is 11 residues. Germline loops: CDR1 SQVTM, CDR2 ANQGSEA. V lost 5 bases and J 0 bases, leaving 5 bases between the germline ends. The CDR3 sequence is CSVMDSYEQYF. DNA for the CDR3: TGCAGCGTTATGGACTCCTACGAGCAGTACTTC.

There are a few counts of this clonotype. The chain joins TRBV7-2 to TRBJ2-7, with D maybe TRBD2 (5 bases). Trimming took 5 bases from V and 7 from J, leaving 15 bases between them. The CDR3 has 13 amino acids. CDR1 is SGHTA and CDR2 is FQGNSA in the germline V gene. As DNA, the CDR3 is TGTGCCAGCAGCATCGGGATGACGGAAGAGCAGTACTTC. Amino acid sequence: CASSIGMTEEQYF.

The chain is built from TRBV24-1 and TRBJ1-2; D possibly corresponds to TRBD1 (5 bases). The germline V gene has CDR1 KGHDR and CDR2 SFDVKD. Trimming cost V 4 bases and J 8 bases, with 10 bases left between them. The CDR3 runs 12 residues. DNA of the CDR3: TGTGCCACCAGTGACGGGGGGTACGGCTACACCTTC. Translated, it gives CATSDGGYGYTF.